Following are 25 T cell receptor beta chains from one sample sequenced in a study of blood T cells in healthy people across ages. The second PCR ran roughly 7 to 11 cycles with a sample-barcoded 5' primer and J-beta primers. TCRdb re-analysed the 5' RACE reads in MiXCR, keeping a single row per CDR3 protein. The sample lists around 1,000,000 distinct CDR3 sequences, approximately 25% occurring once. These records were also assigned to another study, of T cells of mothers and their children.

Sequencing was done on a sample of blood. The source is a girl aged 2 to 10 in good health.

V is TRBV12-5 and J is TRBJ2-6; D is undetermined. Germline CDR1 reads LGHNT; CDR2 reads FRNRAP. This CDR3 contains 13 residues. The germline V and J ends were trimmed by 5 bases and 1 base, with 3 bases remaining between them. CDR3 amino acids: CASGLSGANVLTF. As DNA, the CDR3 is TGTGCTAGTGGTCTATCTGGGGCCAACGTCCTGACTTTC.

V usage is TRBV5-5 and J usage is TRBJ1-4, with D perhaps TRBD1 (6 bases). CDR3 size: 14 residues. CDR1 and CDR2 from the germline V gene are SGHKS and YYEKEE (reference sequence). Trimming removed 0 bases from V and 8 bases from J, with 11 bases in between. CDR3 region: CASSLVGGQEKLFF. The CDR3 DNA is TGTGCCAGCAGCTTGGTCGGGGGCCAGGAAAAACTGTTTTTT.

This rearrangement joins TRBV10-3 to TRBJ2-1, with 12 bases matching TRBD2. Per the germline V gene, CDR1 is ENHRY and CDR2 is SYGVKD. The CDR3 length is 14 residues. V shed 10 bases, J shed 7 bases, and the junction held 8 bases outside the gene matches. The CDR3 loop reads CATLRTSGINEQFF. The CDR3 DNA reads as TGTGCCACTCTCCGGACTAGCGGGATTAATGAGCAGTTCTTC.

This clonotype was recorded a few times. J is TRBJ2-1 and V is TRBV5-1; TRBD1 matches at 12 bases. The V gene end was trimmed by 6 bases and the J gene end by 7 bases; junction bases not matched to a gene: 8. The CDR3 runs 15 residues. The germline V gene has CDR1 SGHRS and CDR2 YFSETQ. The CDR3 bases are TGCGCCAGCACCCTAATGGGACAGGGGGCGAATGAGCAGTTCTTC. Encoded protein: CASTLMGQGANEQFF.

This clonotype appeared a few times. The chain's CDR3 is CASSLAHAGANVLTF. CDR3 nucleotides: TGTGCCAGCAGCTTGGCTCATGCTGGGGCCAACGTCCTGACTTTC. The J gene is TRBJ2-6, the V gene TRBV5-6; D remains unclear. V dropped 0 bases and J dropped 2 bases, with 6 bases sitting between them. Germline V gene data show CDR1 as SGHDT and CDR2 as YYEEEE. The CDR3 covers 15 residues.

This clonotype showed up just a few times. The germline gene is not matched at one end of the junction; a read error may be the cause. The chain couples TRBV20-1 to TRBJ2-1; D assignment may be TRBD1 or TRBD2 (6 bases each). The DNA end is more similar to TRBJ2-5, so the J call may be wrong. The CDR3 runs 18 residues. CDR1 and CDR2 from the germline V gene are DFQATT and SNEGSKA (reference sequence). DNA of the CDR3: TGCGGTGCTAGAGATCCCTTTTCTACGGGGGCGAGCGAAGGGACCCAGTACTTC. The encoded protein is CGARDPFSTGASEGTQYF.

The V gene is TRBV7-3, the J gene TRBJ2-7, with D possibly being TRBD2 (5 bases). The CDR3 is 14 residues long. Trimming cost V 2 bases and J 3 bases, with 11 bases left between them. CDR1 and CDR2 (germline): SGHTA, FQGTGA. The CDR3 spells CASSLSEDYYEQYF. The DNA for the CDR3 is TGTGCCAGCAGCTTATCGGAAGACTACTACGAGCAGTACTTC.

This clonotype has more than one count but fewer than ten. This chain joins TRBV5-1 and TRBJ2-5, with D perhaps assigned TRBD1 or TRBD2 (5 bases each). CDR1 is SGHRS, CDR2 YFSETQ, per germline. CDR3 length: 15 amino acids. V shed 4 bases and J shed 1 base, with 14 bases lying between them. The CDR3 sequence is CASSLIQEAQETQYF. In DNA form, the CDR3 reads TGCGCCAGCAGCCTGATACAGGAGGCCCAAGAGACCCAGTACTTC.

This clonotype was observed a few times. This rearrangement joins TRBV5-1 to TRBJ1-2; D is uncertain. Germline CDR1 SGHRS, CDR2 YFSETQ. CDR3 length: 14 residues. Trimming removed 3 bases at V and 4 bases at J, with 13 bases between. The chain's CDR3 is CASSWADGSYGYTF. The CDR3 coding sequence is TGCGCCAGCAGCTGGGCCGACGGTTCCTATGGCTACACCTTC.

CDR3 DNA sequence: TGTGCCACCAGCAGAGGGGCCGCCCCAGAGACCCAGTACTTC. Translated, it gives CATSRGAAPETQYF. The V gene is TRBV15, the J gene TRBJ2-5, with D unresolved. The germline V gene has CDR1 LNHNV and CDR2 YYDKDF (reference sequence). Trimming pared 1 base from V and 4 bases from J, leaving 10 bases between. CDR3 length equals 14 residues.

This clonotype appeared many times. This sequence joins TRBV7-2 and TRBJ2-5; TRBD1 matches 8 bases. Unmatched junction bases numbered 6, after V lost 5 bases and J lost 1 base. Germline lookup yields CDR1 SGHTA and CDR2 FQGNSA. The CDR3 sequence is 15 residues long. The CDR3 nucleotides read TGTGCCAGCAGCAAAAACAGGGGGATCCAAGAGACCCAGTACTTC. Translating gives CASSKNRGIQETQYF.

This clonotype has just a few counts. This chain links TRBV29-1 with TRBJ1-1; weak D call: TRBD1 (5 bases). The germline CDR1 and CDR2 sequences are SQVTM and ANQGSEA. The CDR3 covers 11 residues. Trimming removed 1 base at V and 10 bases at J, with 10 bases between. Here the CDR3 DNA reads TGCAGCGTTGAAGCGGGGCCGGGAGCTTTCTTT. Translation: CSVEAGPGAFF. The entire variable domain, with the rest obtained from reference TRBV29-1 and TRBJ1-1, is as follows: SAVISQKPSRDICQRGTSLTIQCQVDSQVTMMFWYRQQPGQSLTLIATANQGSEATYESGFVIDKFPISRPNLTFSTLTVSNMSPEDSSIYLCSVEAGPGAFFGQGTRLTVV.

This clonotype was detected only a few times. The V call is TRBV12-3 or TRBV12-4, the J call TRBJ2-3; D is perhaps TRBD1 (5 bases). V lost 7 bases, J lost 0 bases, and 20 bases lay in between. The CDR3 contains 17 residues. CDR3 region: CASTATQLGRSTDTQYF. CDR3 coding DNA: TGTGCCAGCACCGCGACCCAACTGGGGCGAAGCACAGATACGCAGTATTTT.

The V gene is TRBV7-2, the J gene TRBJ1-1; 8 bases fit TRBD1. V lost 4 bases, J lost 7 bases, and 11 bases stayed unmatched. Germline V CDR1 and CDR2: SGHTA, FQGNSA. The CDR3 runs to 15 residues. CDR3 in amino acids: CASSSLQGGSNEAFF. CDR3 bases: TGTGCCAGCAGCTCACTACAGGGGGGGTCCAATGAAGCTTTCTTT.

V usage is TRBV6-6 and J usage is TRBJ1-1, with 9 nucleotides matching TRBD1. V gave up 6 bases and J gave up 7 bases; unmatched junction bases: 6. This CDR3 comprises 13 residues. Germline-derived CDR1 and CDR2 are MNHNY and SVGAGI (reference sequence). The CDR3 nucleotides read TGTGCCAGCAGGAAACAGGGGGCTGATGAAGCTTTCTTT. Its protein product is CASRKQGADEAFF.

This clonotype was counted between two and nine times. The chain links TRBV6-5 to TRBJ2-3; 8 nucleotides agree with TRBD1. This CDR3 is 16 amino acids long. Per the germline V gene, CDR1 is MNHEY and CDR2 is SVGAGI. Trimming at V came to 0 bases and at J to 1 base, leaving 3 bases not matched to a gene. The CDR3 region is CASSYSPTGGTDTQYF. The CDR3 DNA reads TGTGCCAGCAGTTACTCCCCGACAGGGGGCACAGATACGCAGTATTTT.

This clonotype was seen more than once but under ten times. This chain links TRBV7-9 with TRBJ1-2; tentatively, D is TRBD1 (5 bases). The CDR3 consists of 18 residues. The V gene lost 4 bases and the J gene lost 3 bases, with 24 bases spanning the gap. In germline, CDR1 is SEHNR, CDR2 FQNEAQ (reference sequence). The CDR3 region has the DNA TGTGCCAGCAGCTCAACCCAGCACATAGGGGAGGCGGACTATGGCTACACCTTC. Translated, it gives CASSSTQHIGEADYGYTF. The variable domain in full, with the rest retrieved from reference TRBV7-9 and TRBJ1-2, is DTGVSQNPRHKITKRGQNVTFRCDPISEHNRLYWYRQTLGQGPEFLTYFQNEAQLEKSRLLSDRFSAERPKGSFSTLEIQRTEQGDSAMYLCASSSTQHIGEADYGYTFGSGTRLTVV.

This clonotype appeared a few times. The V call is TRBV7-8, the J call TRBJ2-5; D is undetermined. Trimming removed 1 base from V and 11 bases from J, with 26 bases in between. This CDR3 has 17 residues. CDR1 and CDR2 from the germline V gene are SGHVS and FQNEAQ. CDR3 sequence: CASSLEIGNPTNVEQYF. The CDR3 DNA follows: TGTGCCAGCAGCTTAGAAATCGGAAACCCTACGAATGTGGAGCAGTACTTC. The whole variable domain, remainder taken from reference TRBV7-8 and TRBJ2-5, is GAGVSQSPRYKVAKRGQDVALRCDPISGHVSLFWYQQALGQGPEFLTYFQNEAQLDKSGLPSDRFFAERPEGSVSTLKIQRTQQEDSAVYLCASSLEIGNPTNVEQYFGPGTRLLVL.

The rearrangement uses TRBV12-3 or TRBV12-4 and TRBJ1-2, with D perhaps matching TRBD1 (5 bases). This CDR3 has 18 residues. The V end lost 5 bases, the J end lost 3 bases, and 25 bases lay between the germline ends. The DNA of the CDR3 is TGTGCCAGCAGTCCTGCTACAGGAGATCCCCTCAACCACTATGGCTACACCTTC. It encodes CASSPATGDPLNHYGYTF.

This clonotype appeared a few times. The chain joins TRBV6-2 or TRBV6-3 to TRBJ2-7, with D possibly being TRBD1 (5 bases). The CDR3 is 16 amino acids. Trimming shortened V by 1 base and J by 1 base, and 14 bases separated the two germline ends. From germline, CDR1 is MNHEY and CDR2 SVGEGT. The CDR3 DNA sequence: TGTGCCAGCAGTTACTATGCAGGGTCCGTTTCCTACGAGCAGTACTTC. It translates to CASSYYAGSVSYEQYF.

The CDR3: CSASQGADTQYF. The DNA for the CDR3 is TGCAGTGCTAGTCAGGGGGCAGATACGCAGTATTTT. The chain uses TRBV20-1 and TRBJ2-3; 7 positions match TRBD1. Germline CDR1 and CDR2: DFQATT and SNEGSKA (reference sequence). The trim removed 3 bases at V and 4 bases at J, leaving 1 base unmatched. The CDR3 has 12 amino acids.

V is TRBV6-6 and J is TRBJ2-1, with D perhaps TRBD1 (7 bases). The J call could be wrong; TRBJ2-7 is a better fit for the DNA end. This CDR3 has 15 amino acids. Germline values: CDR1 MNHNY, CDR2 SVGAGI (reference sequence). For the CDR3, the DNA is TGTGCCAGCAGTTACTCCGGAGGGGGCTACTACGAGCAGTACTTC. Translated: CASSYSGGGYYEQYF.

In its sample, this clonotype was seen a few times. This sequence joins TRBV28 and TRBJ1-6, with 8 bases identical to TRBD1. V gave up 5 bases and J gave up 8 bases; unmatched junction bases: 5. The CDR3 extends over 14 amino acids. Germline loops: CDR1 MDHEN, CDR2 SYDVKM. DNA for the CDR3: TGTGCCAGCAGTCTCACAGGGGGGCATTCACCCCTCCACTTT. It translates to CASSLTGGHSPLHF.

The J gene is TRBJ2-5, the V gene TRBV27; D possibly corresponds to TRBD1 (6 bases). The assigned J gene may be wrong: the sequence end matches TRBJ2-7 better. Germline CDR1 MNHEY, CDR2 SMNVEV (reference sequence). This CDR3 is 14 amino acids long. The DNA for the CDR3 is TGTGCCAGCAGTTTTGGACAGAAACCCTACGAGCAGTACTTC. Translation: CASSFGQKPYEQYF.

This clonotype has just a few counts. This rearrangement joins TRBV5-1 to TRBJ2-5; 7 bases match TRBD1. The better agreement between TRBJ2-7 and the DNA end casts doubt on the J call. This CDR3 has 16 residues. The germline gives CDR1 SGHRS, CDR2 YFSETQ. The DNA of the CDR3 is TGCGCCAGCAGCTGGGGTGGGGACAGCATGGCCTACGAGCAGTACTTC. Encoded protein: CASSWGGDSMAYEQYF.